This is a list of T cell receptor beta chains from one sample in a study of shared clonotypes between healthy human individuals. Libraries were prepared by immunoSEQ multiplex PCR; TCRdb keeps only in-frame clonotypes and omits some of them. The sample lists 700,000 to 950,000 clones, 90% to 98% occurring once. The sample consisted of naive CD8+ T cells sorted from blood. The source is a young man in good health. Each CDR3 is given with its conserved first and last residue. Each record gives: V gene, CDR3 length, clone size, D gene, J gene, CDR3 DNA, CDR3 protein. The D gene is left open where the match is weak. Some rows mark clone size as missing; the rest say once, few, many or name a class of expanded clone.

v_call: TRBV5-5
cdr3_length: 14
clone_size: .
d_call: .
j_call: TRBJ2-7
cdr3_nt: TGTGCCAGCAGCCTGAGCCCGCAGATCTACGAGCAGTACTTC
cdr3_aa: CASSLSPQIYEQYF

v_call: TRBV11-2
cdr3_length: 17
clone_size: .
d_call: TRBD2
j_call: TRBJ2-2
cdr3_nt: TGTGCCAGCAGCTTAGTGCTAGCGGGAGTGCACACCGGGGAGCTGTTTTTT
cdr3_aa: CASSLVLAGVHTGELFF

v_call: TRBV7-2
cdr3_length: 17
clone_size: once
d_call: TRBD2
j_call: TRBJ2-7
cdr3_nt: TGTGCCAGCAGCTTAGGGATTAGCGGGAGTTCGACCTACGAGCAGTACTTC
cdr3_aa: CASSLGISGSSTYEQYF

v_call: TRBV5-5
cdr3_length: 12
clone_size: .
d_call: .
j_call: TRBJ2-1
cdr3_nt: TGTGCCAGCAGCTTTCGTCGGGATGAGCAGTTCTTC
cdr3_aa: CASSFRRDEQFF

v_call: TRBV29-1
cdr3_length: 14
clone_size: .
d_call: TRBD2
j_call: TRBJ2-3
cdr3_nt: TGCAGCGGCCGACTAGCGGCCGTCGCAGATACGCAGTATTTT
cdr3_aa: CSGRLAAVADTQYF

v_call: TRBV6-5
cdr3_length: 15
clone_size: .
d_call: .
j_call: TRBJ1-3
cdr3_nt: TGTGCCAGCAGTTACGGATCAGGCTCTGGAAACACCATATATTTT
cdr3_aa: CASSYGSGSGNTIYF

v_call: TRBV28
cdr3_length: 12
clone_size: .
d_call: .
j_call: TRBJ2-1
cdr3_nt: TGTGCCAGCAGTCTCGTTCGGGGACATTTGTTCTTC
cdr3_aa: CASSLVRGHLFF

v_call: TRBV5-4
cdr3_length: 16
clone_size: .
d_call: TRBD2
j_call: TRBJ2-7
cdr3_nt: TGTGCCAGCAGTCCTTCACCGGGAGGGCCTCAGTACGAGCAGTACTTC
cdr3_aa: CASSPSPGGPQYEQYF

v_call: TRBV7-9
cdr3_length: 16
clone_size: .
d_call: TRBD1
j_call: TRBJ2-1
cdr3_nt: TGTGCCAGCAGCGCCACTACAGGGGACCCCTACAATGAGCAGTTCTTC
cdr3_aa: CASSATTGDPYNEQFF

v_call: TRBV30
cdr3_length: 13
clone_size: .
d_call: TRBD1
j_call: TRBJ2-7
cdr3_nt: TGTGCCGGCCGGGACAGAAACCACTACGAGCAGTACTTC
cdr3_aa: CAGRDRNHYEQYF

v_call: TRBV2
cdr3_length: 14
clone_size: .
d_call: .
j_call: TRBJ2-1
cdr3_nt: TGTGCCAGCAGTGATTTCGTCGTGTACAATGAGCAGTTCTTC
cdr3_aa: CASSDFVVYNEQFF

v_call: TRBV15
cdr3_length: 15
clone_size: .
d_call: .
j_call: TRBJ1-5
cdr3_nt: TGTGCCACCAGCAGTAGTTCGGGGTTTCTTCAGCCCCAGCATTTT
cdr3_aa: CATSSSSGFLQPQHF

v_call: TRBV10-1
cdr3_length: 12
clone_size: .
d_call: .
j_call: TRBJ2-3
cdr3_nt: TGCGCCACCTCCCAGGGGCCAGATACGCAGTATTTT
cdr3_aa: CATSQGPDTQYF

v_call: TRBV25-1
cdr3_length: 13
clone_size: .
d_call: .
j_call: TRBJ1-3
cdr3_nt: TGTGCCAGCAGTGAGAGTAGGGGAAACACCATATATTTT
cdr3_aa: CASSESRGNTIYF

v_call: TRBV29-1
cdr3_length: 14
clone_size: once
d_call: TRBD2
j_call: TRBJ2-7
cdr3_nt: TGCAGCGTAGAGACGACTAGCGCCAGCTACGAGCAGTACTTC
cdr3_aa: CSVETTSASYEQYF

v_call: TRBV27
cdr3_length: 17
clone_size: .
d_call: TRBD2
j_call: TRBJ2-7
cdr3_nt: TGTGCCAGCAGTTTAAAGGGACTAGCGGGAGGGGCGTACGAGCAGTACTTC
cdr3_aa: CASSLKGLAGGAYEQYF

v_call: TRBV30
cdr3_length: 15
clone_size: .
d_call: .
j_call: TRBJ1-4
cdr3_nt: TGTGCCTGGACCACCGGGGATTTAACTAATGAAAAACTGTTTTTT
cdr3_aa: CAWTTGDLTNEKLFF

v_call: TRBV20-1
cdr3_length: 11
clone_size: .
d_call: .
j_call: TRBJ1-2
cdr3_nt: TGCAGTGCTAGCGCGGGGAACGGCTACACCTTC
cdr3_aa: CSASAGNGYTF

v_call: TRBV7-9
cdr3_length: 14
clone_size: .
d_call: .
j_call: TRBJ2-7
cdr3_nt: TGTGCCAGCAGCTTAAACAGGCCGGTCTACGAGCAGTACTTC
cdr3_aa: CASSLNRPVYEQYF

v_call: TRBV28
cdr3_length: 13
clone_size: .
d_call: TRBD1
j_call: TRBJ1-2
cdr3_nt: TGTGCCAGCAGAGCTACAGGGGCCTATGGCTACACCTTC
cdr3_aa: CASRATGAYGYTF

v_call: TRBV7-3
cdr3_length: 17
clone_size: .
d_call: TRBD2
j_call: TRBJ2-3
cdr3_nt: TGTGCCAGCAGCTTAGAACTAGCGGGAGGGCCGTCAGATACGCAGTATTTT
cdr3_aa: CASSLELAGGPSDTQYF

v_call: TRBV11-1
cdr3_length: 15
clone_size: .
d_call: TRBD1
j_call: TRBJ2-5
cdr3_nt: TGTGCCAGCAGCTATCCGGGACAGGGGCAAGAGACCCAGTACTTC
cdr3_aa: CASSYPGQGQETQYF

v_call: TRBV9
cdr3_length: 16
clone_size: once
d_call: TRBD1
j_call: TRBJ1-1
cdr3_nt: TGTGCCAGCAGTGACGACTCGGGGACAGCGAACACTGAAGCTTTCTTT
cdr3_aa: CASSDDSGTANTEAFF

v_call: TRBV7-2
cdr3_length: 14
clone_size: .
d_call: .
j_call: TRBJ1-2
cdr3_nt: TGTGCCAGCAGCTTCCTTGGACAGTACTATGGCTACACCTTC
cdr3_aa: CASSFLGQYYGYTF

v_call: TRBV27
cdr3_length: 13
clone_size: .
d_call: .
j_call: TRBJ2-1
cdr3_nt: TGTGCCAGCTCCACCTTACTCCCCGATGAGCAGTTCTTC
cdr3_aa: CASSTLLPDEQFF

v_call: TRBV9
cdr3_length: 14
clone_size: .
d_call: TRBD1
j_call: TRBJ1-1
cdr3_nt: TGTGCCAGCAGCGTAGGGACAGGGAACACTGAAGCTTTCTTT
cdr3_aa: CASSVGTGNTEAFF

v_call: TRBV7-9
cdr3_length: 14
clone_size: once
d_call: .
j_call: TRBJ1-5
cdr3_nt: TGTGCCAGCAGCCCCGGAGGTTCCAATCAGCCCCAGCATTTT
cdr3_aa: CASSPGGSNQPQHF

v_call: TRBV6-4
cdr3_length: 14
clone_size: once
d_call: TRBD2
j_call: TRBJ2-3
cdr3_nt: TGTGCCAGCAGCGATAGCGGGAGCACAGATACGCAGTATTTT
cdr3_aa: CASSDSGSTDTQYF

v_call: TRBV7-8
cdr3_length: 14
clone_size: .
d_call: .
j_call: TRBJ1-1
cdr3_nt: TGTGCCAGCAGCGCAGGACGTTTGAACACTGAAGCTTTCTTT
cdr3_aa: CASSAGRLNTEAFF

v_call: TRBV5-6
cdr3_length: 12
clone_size: .
d_call: .
j_call: TRBJ1-5
cdr3_nt: TGTGCCAGCAGCTTGGGGCCACAGCCCCAGCATTTT
cdr3_aa: CASSLGPQPQHF

v_call: TRBV15
cdr3_length: 17
clone_size: .
d_call: TRBD1
j_call: TRBJ1-1
cdr3_nt: TGTGCCACCAGCAGAGCCCGCACCGGGACAGAGAACACTGAAGCTTTCTTT
cdr3_aa: CATSRARTGTENTEAFF

v_call: TRBV7-8
cdr3_length: 14
clone_size: .
d_call: TRBD2
j_call: TRBJ2-7
cdr3_nt: TGTGCCAGCGGACTAGAAGCAGGGTCCTACGAGCAGTACTTC
cdr3_aa: CASGLEAGSYEQYF

v_call: TRBV27
cdr3_length: 13
clone_size: once
d_call: TRBD1
j_call: TRBJ1-2
cdr3_nt: TGTGCCAGCAGTTTAGGGACAGGGGTTGGCTACACCTTC
cdr3_aa: CASSLGTGVGYTF

v_call: TRBV10-3
cdr3_length: 17
clone_size: .
d_call: TRBD2
j_call: TRBJ2-3
cdr3_nt: TGTGCCATCAGAACTAGCGGGAGGCTCACTAGCACAGATACGCAGTATTTT
cdr3_aa: CAIRTSGRLTSTDTQYF

v_call: TRBV7-3
cdr3_length: 13
clone_size: .
d_call: .
j_call: TRBJ1-1
cdr3_nt: TGTGCCAGCAGCCTAGGGACCGACACTGAAGCTTTCTTT
cdr3_aa: CASSLGTDTEAFF

v_call: TRBV2
cdr3_length: 12
clone_size: .
d_call: .
j_call: TRBJ2-7
cdr3_nt: TGTGCCAGCACCAGAAATGGTTTCGAGCAGTACTTC
cdr3_aa: CASTRNGFEQYF

v_call: TRBV4-1
cdr3_length: 12
clone_size: .
d_call: .
j_call: TRBJ2-2
cdr3_nt: TGCGCCAGCAGCCTAGGAGGCGGGGAGCTGTTTTTT
cdr3_aa: CASSLGGGELFF

v_call: TRBV7-2
cdr3_length: 15
clone_size: .
d_call: .
j_call: TRBJ2-2
cdr3_nt: TGTGCCAGCAGCCTTGACAGAGAGAACACCGGGGAGCTGTTTTTT
cdr3_aa: CASSLDRENTGELFF

v_call: TRBV7-8
cdr3_length: 13
clone_size: .
d_call: TRBD2
j_call: TRBJ2-7
cdr3_nt: TGTGCCAGCAGCCCCAGCGGGGCCAGGGAGCAGTACTTC
cdr3_aa: CASSPSGAREQYF

v_call: TRBV7-9
cdr3_length: 15
clone_size: .
d_call: TRBD1
j_call: TRBJ2-1
cdr3_nt: TGTGCCAGCAGCTTAGCCCCGGGACAGGGTATTGAGCAGTTCTTC
cdr3_aa: CASSLAPGQGIEQFF

v_call: TRBV5-4
cdr3_length: 15
clone_size: .
d_call: TRBD2
j_call: TRBJ2-1
cdr3_nt: TGTGCCAGCAGCGCCACTAGCGGGAGACGGGATGAGCAGTTCTTC
cdr3_aa: CASSATSGRRDEQFF

v_call: TRBV10-3
cdr3_length: 14
clone_size: .
d_call: .
j_call: TRBJ2-5
cdr3_nt: TGTGCCTCCCGAACGGAACCGAACCAAGAGACCCAGTACTTC
cdr3_aa: CASRTEPNQETQYF

v_call: TRBV5-1
cdr3_length: 14
clone_size: .
d_call: .
j_call: TRBJ2-7
cdr3_nt: TGCGCCAGCAGCTTCGAGGGCCATACCTACGAGCAGTACTTC
cdr3_aa: CASSFEGHTYEQYF

v_call: TRBV2
cdr3_length: 16
clone_size: .
d_call: TRBD1
j_call: TRBJ2-7
cdr3_nt: TGTGCCAGCAGTGTTCGACCGGGACAGGTGCCTCGCGAGCAGTACTTC
cdr3_aa: CASSVRPGQVPREQYF

v_call: TRBV6-1
cdr3_length: 15
clone_size: .
d_call: TRBD2
j_call: TRBJ2-5
cdr3_nt: TGTGCCAGCAGTGAAGAACTAGCGGTACAAGAGACCCAGTACTTC
cdr3_aa: CASSEELAVQETQYF

v_call: TRBV29-1
cdr3_length: 14
clone_size: once
d_call: TRBD1
j_call: TRBJ2-7
cdr3_nt: TGCAGCGTTGAAGGCCAGGGGGAAACCTACGAGCAGTACTTC
cdr3_aa: CSVEGQGETYEQYF

v_call: TRBV7-6
cdr3_length: 16
clone_size: .
d_call: TRBD2
j_call: TRBJ2-1
cdr3_nt: TGTGCCAGCAGCTCCTCCGGGGAGGGCCTTTACAATGAGCAGTTCTTC
cdr3_aa: CASSSSGEGLYNEQFF

v_call: TRBV28
cdr3_length: 14
clone_size: .
d_call: .
j_call: TRBJ2-3
cdr3_nt: TGTGCCAGCAGTTTTGGAGGGAGTGCAGATACGCAGTATTTT
cdr3_aa: CASSFGGSADTQYF

v_call: TRBV2
cdr3_length: 12
clone_size: .
d_call: .
j_call: TRBJ1-2
cdr3_nt: TGTGCCAGCAGGGGGGACACCTATGGCTACACCTTC
cdr3_aa: CASRGDTYGYTF

v_call: TRBV10-2
cdr3_length: 15
clone_size: .
d_call: TRBD2
j_call: TRBJ2-7
cdr3_nt: TGCGCCAGCAGTTTAATAGCGGGAGGGCCGGGCGAGCAGTACTTC
cdr3_aa: CASSLIAGGPGEQYF

v_call: TRBV11-2
cdr3_length: 15
clone_size: .
d_call: TRBD1
j_call: TRBJ1-1
cdr3_nt: TGTGCCAGCAGCTCACTGGACAGGGGATGGGCTGAAGCTTTCTTT
cdr3_aa: CASSSLDRGWAEAFF

v_call: TRBV14
cdr3_length: 15
clone_size: once
d_call: TRBD2
j_call: TRBJ2-7
cdr3_nt: TGTGCCAGCAGCCATCCGGCTAGCGGGATCTACGAGCAGTACTTC
cdr3_aa: CASSHPASGIYEQYF

v_call: TRBV19
cdr3_length: 14
clone_size: .
d_call: TRBD2
j_call: TRBJ2-3
cdr3_nt: TGTGCCAGTAGTCTAGCGGGAGGGACAGATACGCAGTATTTT
cdr3_aa: CASSLAGGTDTQYF

v_call: TRBV27
cdr3_length: 13
clone_size: once
d_call: .
j_call: TRBJ2-1
cdr3_nt: TGTGCCAGCAGTTTACTTTTAGGTAATGAGCAGTTCTTC
cdr3_aa: CASSLLLGNEQFF

v_call: TRBV9
cdr3_length: 16
clone_size: .
d_call: .
j_call: TRBJ2-2
cdr3_nt: TGTGCCAGCAGCGTATTCGGGGGTACGAACACCGGGGAGCTGTTTTTT
cdr3_aa: CASSVFGGTNTGELFF

v_call: TRBV29-1
cdr3_length: 15
clone_size: .
d_call: .
j_call: TRBJ2-3
cdr3_nt: TGCAGCGTTGAAGATCTTCGGCGGAGCACAGATACGCAGTATTTT
cdr3_aa: CSVEDLRRSTDTQYF

v_call: TRBV6-5
cdr3_length: 15
clone_size: .
d_call: .
j_call: TRBJ2-2
cdr3_nt: TGTGCCAGCAGTTACCTATCGGGTCTTACCGGGGAGCTGTTTTTT
cdr3_aa: CASSYLSGLTGELFF